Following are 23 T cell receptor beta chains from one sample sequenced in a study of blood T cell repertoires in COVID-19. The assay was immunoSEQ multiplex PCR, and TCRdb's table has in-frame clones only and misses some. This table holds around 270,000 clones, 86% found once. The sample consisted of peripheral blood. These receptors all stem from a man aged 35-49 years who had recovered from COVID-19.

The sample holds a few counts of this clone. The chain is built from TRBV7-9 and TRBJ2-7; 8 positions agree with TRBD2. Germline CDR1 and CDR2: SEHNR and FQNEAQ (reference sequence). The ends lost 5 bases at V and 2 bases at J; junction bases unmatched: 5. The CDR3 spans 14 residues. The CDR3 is CASSPSGRPYEQYF. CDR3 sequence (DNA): TGTGCCAGCAGCCCGAGCGGGAGACCCTACGAGCAGTACTTC.

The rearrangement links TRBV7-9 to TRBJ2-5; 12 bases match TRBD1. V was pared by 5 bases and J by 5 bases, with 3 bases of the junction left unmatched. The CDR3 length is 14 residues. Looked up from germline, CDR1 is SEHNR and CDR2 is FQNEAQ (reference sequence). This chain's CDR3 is CASSIGTGGETQYF. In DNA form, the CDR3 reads TGTGCCAGCAGCATCGGGACAGGGGGCGAGACCCAGTACTTC.

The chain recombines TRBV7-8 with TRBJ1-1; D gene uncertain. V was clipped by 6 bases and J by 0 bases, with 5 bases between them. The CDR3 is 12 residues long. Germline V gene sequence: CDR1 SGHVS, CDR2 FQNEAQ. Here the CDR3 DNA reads TGTGCCAGCAGTCCAATGAACACTGAAGCTTTCTTT. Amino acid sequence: CASSPMNTEAFF.

The CDR3 DNA follows: TGTGCCAGCAGCTCTAGTAGGACAGGCACCACCGGGGAGCTGTTTTTT. Protein sequence: CASSSSRTGTTGELFF. The rearrangement joins TRBV11-2 to TRBJ2-2; 7 nucleotides align to TRBD1. CDR1 and CDR2 (germline): SGHAT, FQNNGV. Trimming cost V 4 bases and J 4 bases; bases outside gene matches: 9. CDR3 size: 16 residues.

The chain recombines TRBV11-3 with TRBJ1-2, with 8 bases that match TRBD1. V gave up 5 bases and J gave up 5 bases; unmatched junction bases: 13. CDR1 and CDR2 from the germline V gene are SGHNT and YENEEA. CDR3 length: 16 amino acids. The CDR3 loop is CASSLPDRGPLYGYTF. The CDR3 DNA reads TGTGCCAGCAGCCTCCCCGACAGGGGACCACTTTATGGCTACACCTTC.

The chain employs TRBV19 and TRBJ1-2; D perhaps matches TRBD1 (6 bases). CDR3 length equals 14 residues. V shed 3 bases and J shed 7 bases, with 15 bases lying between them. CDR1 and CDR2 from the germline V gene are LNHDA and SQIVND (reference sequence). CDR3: CASSIQGQTLGYTF. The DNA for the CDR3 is TGTGCCAGTAGTATCCAGGGGCAGACGCTTGGCTACACCTTC.

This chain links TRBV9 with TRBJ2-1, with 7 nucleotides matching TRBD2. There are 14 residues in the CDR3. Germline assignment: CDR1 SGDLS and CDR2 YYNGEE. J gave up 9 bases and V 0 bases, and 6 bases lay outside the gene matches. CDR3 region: CASSVGLASGEQFF. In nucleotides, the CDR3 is TGTGCCAGCAGCGTAGGACTAGCTTCGGGTGAGCAGTTCTTC. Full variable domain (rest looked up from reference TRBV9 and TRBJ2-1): DSGVTQTPKHLITATGQRVTLRCSPRSGDLSVYWYQQSLDQGLQFLIQYYNGEERAKGNILERFSAQQFPDLHSELNLSSLELGDSALYFCASSVGLASGEQFFGPGTRLTVL.

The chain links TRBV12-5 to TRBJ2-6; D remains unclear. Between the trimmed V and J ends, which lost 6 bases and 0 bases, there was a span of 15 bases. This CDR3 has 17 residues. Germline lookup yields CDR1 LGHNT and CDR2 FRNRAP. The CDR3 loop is CASGPPTANSGANVLTF. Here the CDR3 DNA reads TGTGCTAGTGGCCCACCGACTGCAAACTCTGGGGCCAACGTCCTGACTTTC.

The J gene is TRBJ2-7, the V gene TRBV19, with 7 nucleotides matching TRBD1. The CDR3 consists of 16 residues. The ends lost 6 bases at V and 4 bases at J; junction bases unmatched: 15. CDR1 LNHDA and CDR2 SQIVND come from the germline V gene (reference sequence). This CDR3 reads CASRETGAGSSYEQYF. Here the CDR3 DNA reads TGTGCCAGTAGAGAAACAGGGGCAGGAAGCTCTTACGAGCAGTACTTC.

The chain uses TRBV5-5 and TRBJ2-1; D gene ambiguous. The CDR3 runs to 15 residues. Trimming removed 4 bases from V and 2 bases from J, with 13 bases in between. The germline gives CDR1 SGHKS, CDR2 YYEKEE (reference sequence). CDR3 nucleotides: TGTGCCAGCAGCAATCTCGAGAGGCCCTACAATGAGCAGTTCTTC. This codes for CASSNLERPYNEQFF.

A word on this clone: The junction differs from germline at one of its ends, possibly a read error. The DNA of the CDR3 is TGTGCCAGCAGCGACGGGACAGGGTCGGGTCAGTCCCAGCATTTT. It encodes CASSDGTGSGQSQHF. This chain links TRBV7-6 with TRBJ1-5, with TRBD1 matching 9 bases. Germline V gene data show CDR1 as SGHVS and CDR2 as FNYEAQ. The CDR3 spans 15 residues.

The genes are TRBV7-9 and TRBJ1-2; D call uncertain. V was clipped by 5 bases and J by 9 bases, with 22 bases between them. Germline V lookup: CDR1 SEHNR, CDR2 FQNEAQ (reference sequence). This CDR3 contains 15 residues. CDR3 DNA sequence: TGTGCCAGCAGCGACATCTCGAGATCTCCTATTAGCTACACCTTC. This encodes CASSDISRSPISYTF.

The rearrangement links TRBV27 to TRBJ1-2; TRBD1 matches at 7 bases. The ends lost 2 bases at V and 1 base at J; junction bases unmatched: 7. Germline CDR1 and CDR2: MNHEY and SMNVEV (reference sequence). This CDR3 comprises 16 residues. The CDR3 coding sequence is TGTGCCAGCAGTTTAGGGGTAGGGGGCCTTAACTATGGCTACACCTTC. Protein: CASSLGVGGLNYGYTF.

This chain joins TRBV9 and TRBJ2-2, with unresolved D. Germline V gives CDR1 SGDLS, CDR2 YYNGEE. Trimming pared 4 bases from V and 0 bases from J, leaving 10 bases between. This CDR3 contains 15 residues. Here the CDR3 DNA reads TGTGCCAGCAGCCCCGTCACAGCGAACACCGGGGAGCTGTTTTTT. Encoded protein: CASSPVTANTGELFF.

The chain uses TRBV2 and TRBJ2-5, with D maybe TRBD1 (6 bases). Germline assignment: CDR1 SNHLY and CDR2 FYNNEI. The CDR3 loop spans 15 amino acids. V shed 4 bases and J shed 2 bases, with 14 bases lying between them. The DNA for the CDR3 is TGTGCCAGCAGTGTAGTAGGAACAGGGCAAGAGACCCAGTACTTC. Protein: CASSVVGTGQETQYF.

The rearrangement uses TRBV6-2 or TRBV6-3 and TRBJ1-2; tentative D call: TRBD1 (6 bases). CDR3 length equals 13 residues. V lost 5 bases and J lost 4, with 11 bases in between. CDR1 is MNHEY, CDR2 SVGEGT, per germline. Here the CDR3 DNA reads TGTGCCAGCAGTCCGGACAGTATCTATGGCTACACCTTC. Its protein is CASSPDSIYGYTF.

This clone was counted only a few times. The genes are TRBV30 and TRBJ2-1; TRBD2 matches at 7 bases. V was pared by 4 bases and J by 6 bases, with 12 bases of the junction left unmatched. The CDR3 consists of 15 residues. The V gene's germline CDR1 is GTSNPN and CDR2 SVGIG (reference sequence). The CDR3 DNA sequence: TGTGCCTGGACAAAGGCGGGAGCAGCTTTCAATGAGCAGTTCTTC. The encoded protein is CAWTKAGAAFNEQFF.

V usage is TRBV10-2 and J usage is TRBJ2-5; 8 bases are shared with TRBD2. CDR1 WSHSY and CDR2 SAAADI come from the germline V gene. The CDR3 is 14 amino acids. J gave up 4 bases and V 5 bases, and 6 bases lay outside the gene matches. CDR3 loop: CASSFGGGGETQYF. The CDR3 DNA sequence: TGCGCCAGCAGTTTCGGGGGGGGCGGAGAGACCCAGTACTTC.

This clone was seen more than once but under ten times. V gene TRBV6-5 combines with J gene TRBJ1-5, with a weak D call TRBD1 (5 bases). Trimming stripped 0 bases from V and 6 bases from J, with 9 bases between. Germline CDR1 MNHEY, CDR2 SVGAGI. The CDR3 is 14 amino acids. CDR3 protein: CASSYSRGGQPQHF. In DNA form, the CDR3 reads TGTGCCAGCAGTTACTCTAGGGGTGGTCAGCCCCAGCATTTT.

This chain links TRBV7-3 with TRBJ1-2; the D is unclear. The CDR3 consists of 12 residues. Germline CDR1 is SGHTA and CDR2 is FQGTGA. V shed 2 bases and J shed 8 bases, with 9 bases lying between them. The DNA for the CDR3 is TGTGCCAGCAGCTTAGGGCAAGTAGGCTACACCTTC. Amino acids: CASSLGQVGYTF. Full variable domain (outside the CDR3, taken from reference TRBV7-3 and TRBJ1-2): GAGVSQTPSNKVTEKGKYVELRCDPISGHTALYWYRQSLGQGPEFLIYFQGTGAADDSGLPNDRFFAVRPEGSVSTLKIQRTERGDSAVYLCASSLGQVGYTFGSGTRLTVV.

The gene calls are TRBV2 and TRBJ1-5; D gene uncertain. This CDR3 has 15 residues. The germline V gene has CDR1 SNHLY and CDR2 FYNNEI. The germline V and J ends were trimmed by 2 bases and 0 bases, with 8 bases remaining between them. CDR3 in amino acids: CASSETVYSNQPQHF. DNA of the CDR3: TGTGCCAGCAGTGAAACCGTCTATAGCAATCAGCCCCAGCATTTT.

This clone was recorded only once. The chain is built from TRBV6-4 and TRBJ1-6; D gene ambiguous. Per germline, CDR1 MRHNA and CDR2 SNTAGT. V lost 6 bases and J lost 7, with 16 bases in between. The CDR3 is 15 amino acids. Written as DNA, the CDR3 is TGTGCCAGCAGAAGTCATCCGGGAGGGAATTCACCCCTCCACTTT. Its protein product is CASRSHPGGNSPLHF.

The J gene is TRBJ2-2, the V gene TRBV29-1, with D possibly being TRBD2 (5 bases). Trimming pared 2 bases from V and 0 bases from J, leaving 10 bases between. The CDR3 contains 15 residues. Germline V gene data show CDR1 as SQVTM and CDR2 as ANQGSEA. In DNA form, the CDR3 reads TGCAGCGTTGAATGGGGAGCCTCGAACACCGGGGAGCTGTTTTTT. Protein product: CSVEWGASNTGELFF.